This T cell receptor (beta chain) was recovered during a study of shared clonotypes between healthy human individuals. Selected positively for CCR7 and CD45RO-negative, naive CD8 cells excluded terminally differentiated effector memory CD45RA+ cells. Overall study results and limits: For sorted subsets, rarefaction showed incomplete sequencing despite large depth.

Regarding this clone: The target antigen is unknown.

Generated by immunoSEQ multiplex PCR, the TCRdb table keeps only in-frame clones and is missing some. The sample includes about 2 million clones, about 95% seen only once; the top ten take 0.85% to 1.2%. Germline CDR1 is LNHDA and CDR2 is SQIVND (reference sequence). The V end lost 3 bases, the J end lost 3 bases, and 15 bases lay between the germline ends. The CDR3 is 16 amino acids. This TCR was sampled from a man aged 18 to 29 in good health. Sequencing was done on a sample of naive CD8+ T cells sorted from blood. The chain employs TRBV19 and TRBJ1-5; unclear D gene. The CDR3 sequence is CASSMMDSLYNQPQHF. CDR3 bases: TGTGCCAGTAGTATGATGGACTCCTTATACAATCAGCCCCAGCATTTT. The variable domain in full, with the rest retrieved from reference TRBV19 and TRBJ1-5, is DGGITQSPKYLFRKEGQNVTLSCEQNLNHDAMYWYRQDPGQGLRLIYYSQIVNDFQKGDIAEGYSVSREKKESFPLTVTSAQKNPTAFYLCASSMMDSLYNQPQHFGDGTRLSIL.